A single sample is the source of the 23 T cell receptor beta chains below, sequenced in a study of CD8 T cells in Susac syndrome. The RNA, about 0.45 to 1 ug, was put through reverse transcription using random hexamers. TCRdb re-called the immunoSEQ multiplex PCR reads with MiXCR, one entry per CDR3 protein. Of roughly 250,000 distinct CDR3 sequences listed, about 96% were seen once; the top ten hold around 0.093%. Source material: CD4+ T cells from PBMCs. These receptors came from a human donor with Susac syndrome.

V is TRBV5-6 and J is TRBJ2-7; D might be TRBD2 (6 bases). V was cut by 4 bases and J by 2 bases, with 19 bases left in between. This CDR3 contains 16 residues. The germline gives CDR1 SGHDT, CDR2 YYEEEE. This CDR3 is CASSGLGGGETYEQYF. The DNA for the CDR3 is TGTGCCAGCAGCGGACTCGGAGGAGGGGAAACCTACGAGCAGTACTTC.

This clonotype showed up just once. This chain uses TRBV5-1 with TRBJ2-2; D is possibly TRBD1 (6 bases). Trimming removed 5 bases at V and 1 base at J, with 6 bases between. CDR1 and CDR2 (germline): SGHRS, YFSETQ. This CDR3 is 13 amino acids long. The CDR3 loop reads CASRTGNTGELFF. The CDR3 DNA reads as TGCGCCAGCAGGACAGGGAACACCGGGGAGCTGTTTTTT.

J is TRBJ1-1 and V is TRBV30, with D perhaps TRBD1 (6 bases). V was clipped by 0 bases and J by 2 bases, with 16 bases between them. This CDR3 has 16 residues. Germline CDR1 GTSNPN, CDR2 SVGIG (reference sequence). Here the CDR3 reads CAWSVLTGPANTEAFF. CDR3 DNA sequence: TGTGCCTGGAGTGTGCTTACAGGGCCCGCAAACACTGAAGCTTTCTTT.

V gene TRBV12-5 combines with J gene TRBJ2-3; no firm D call. Germline V gene lookup returns CDR1 LGHNT and CDR2 FRNRAP. Between the trimmed V and J ends, which lost 6 bases and 2 bases, there was a span of 9 bases. The CDR3 has 13 residues. The CDR3 region is CASGNTSTDTQYF. CDR3 coding DNA: TGTGCTAGTGGCAACACTTCCACAGATACGCAGTATTTT. Full variable domain (rest looked up from reference TRBV12-5 and TRBJ2-3): DARVTQTPRHKVTEMGQEVTMRCQPILGHNTVFWYRQTMMQGLELLAYFRNRAPLDDSGMPKDRFSAEMPDATLATLKIQPSEPRDSAVYFCASGNTSTDTQYFGPGTRLTVL.

The genes are TRBV12-3 or TRBV12-4 and TRBJ1-1; no clear D gene. Trimming pared 10 bases from V and 1 base from J, leaving 10 bases between. CDR3 length: 12 residues. DNA for the CDR3: TGTGCCATCCGTGAATGGAACACTGAAGCTTTCTTT. Translating gives CAIREWNTEAFF.

This chain uses TRBV20-1 with TRBJ2-7; TRBD2 matches 8 bases. The V and J ends lost 5 bases and 1 base, in that order; junction bases with no gene match: 7. CDR1 is DFQATT and CDR2 is SNEGSKA in the germline V gene (reference sequence). CDR3 size: 14 residues. For the CDR3, the DNA is TGCAGTGCTGGGGGGATAGCGGGATCCTACGAGCAGTACTTC. As protein: CSAGGIAGSYEQYF.

The J gene is TRBJ2-1, the V gene TRBV20-1, with TRBD2 matching over 11 bases. Germline CDR1 reads DFQATT; CDR2 reads SNEGSKA (reference sequence). J lost 7 bases, V lost 3 bases, and 2 bases had no gene match. This CDR3 has 13 residues. The CDR3 DNA sequence: TGCAGTGCTAGTAGCGGGAGGGATAATGAGCAGTTCTTC. Translating it yields CSASSGRDNEQFF.

This chain connects TRBV3-1 to TRBJ2-1, with D unresolved. CDR1 LGHDT and CDR2 YNNKEL come from the germline V gene (reference sequence). The CDR3 loop spans 13 amino acids. With 3 bases removed from V and 6 bases from J, the gap between germline ends came to 9 bases. The CDR3 region has the DNA TGTGCCAGCAGCCATTCCAGTGGCAATGAGCAGTTCTTC. It translates to CASSHSSGNEQFF.

CDR3 nucleotides: TGCGCCAGCAGCCAATCTTTAGCCGGCTACGAGCAGTACTTC. Translating gives CASSQSLAGYEQYF. This chain links TRBV4-1 with TRBJ2-7; D not resolved. Trimming removed 2 bases from V and 3 bases from J, with 11 bases in between. Germline assignment: CDR1 MGHRA and CDR2 YSYEKL. CDR3 length: 14 residues.

The CDR3 DNA sequence: TGTGCCAGCAGAAGCGGACTAGCGGGAGGTGATATCAGCACAGATACGCAGTATTTT. This gives the protein CASRSGLAGGDISTDTQYF. The chain has TRBV5-4 and TRBJ2-3; TRBD2 matches at 14 bases. Trimming removed 5 bases from V and 0 bases from J; junction bases left unmatched: 11. CDR1 SGHNT and CDR2 YYREEE come from the germline V gene (reference sequence). The CDR3 sequence is 19 residues long.

V is TRBV20-1 and J is TRBJ2-1; 12 bases line up with TRBD2. After removal of 5 bases from V and 5 bases from J, the junction contained 7 bases not matched to a gene. The germline V gene encodes CDR1 DFQATT and CDR2 SNEGSKA (reference sequence). This CDR3 is 15 amino acids long. The chain's CDR3 is CSAPALAGGHNEQFF. The CDR3 coding sequence is TGCAGTGCTCCGGCCCTAGCGGGAGGGCACAATGAGCAGTTCTTC.

The genes are TRBV19 and TRBJ2-1; 9 nucleotides line up with TRBD2. CDR3 size: 21 residues. The J segment lost 0 bases and the V segment lost 6 bases, leaving 21 bases of the junction unmatched. Looked up from germline, CDR1 is LNHDA and CDR2 is SQIVND (reference sequence). This chain's CDR3 is CASRRGRGRLADNSSYNEQFF. CDR3 DNA: TGTGCCAGTAGGAGGGGGCGAGGGCGACTAGCGGATAATAGCTCCTACAATGAGCAGTTCTTC.

In this sample, this clonotype turned up once. The chain combines TRBV7-2 with TRBJ2-7; tentatively, D is TRBD1 (6 bases). CDR1 and CDR2 from the germline V gene are SGHTA and FQGNSA. Trimming stripped 1 base from V and 3 bases from J, with 13 bases between. The CDR3 length is 15 residues. This CDR3 is CASSLGWTEIYEQYF. The DNA of the CDR3 is TGTGCCAGCAGCTTAGGGTGGACAGAGATCTACGAGCAGTACTTC.

The J gene is TRBJ2-7, the V gene TRBV15; D unclear. The length of the CDR3 is 16 residues. V was pared by 3 bases and J by 6 bases, with 21 bases between. Germline V gene lookup returns CDR1 LNHNV and CDR2 YYDKDF (reference sequence). The CDR3 is CATSRTQDRPILEQYF. The CDR3 nucleotides are TGTGCCACCAGCAGGACTCAGGACCGTCCTATTCTCGAGCAGTACTTC.

The chain has TRBV30 and TRBJ2-7; the D gene could be TRBD1 or TRBD2 (6 bases each). Trimming removed 1 base at V and 0 bases at J, with 13 bases between. In germline, CDR1 is GTSNPN, CDR2 SVGIG (reference sequence). The CDR3 sequence is 15 residues long. The CDR3 sequence: CAWSGRGAISYEQYF. CDR3 DNA sequence: TGTGCCTGGAGTGGGAGGGGGGCTATCTCCTACGAGCAGTACTTC.

The chain combines TRBV7-6 with TRBJ2-7, with unresolved D. V lost 4 bases, J lost 2 bases, and 12 bases lay in between. Per the germline V gene, CDR1 is SGHVS and CDR2 is FNYEAQ. The CDR3 loop spans 14 amino acids. The CDR3 DNA follows: TGTGCCAGCAGCTCGGGTGGGTATGCCTACGAGCAGTACTTC. Protein product: CASSSGGYAYEQYF.

The CDR3 region is CSIPGRRPNEKLFF. The CDR3 DNA sequence: TGCAGTATCCCTGGGCGCAGGCCTAATGAAAAACTGTTTTTT. The chain has TRBV20-1 and TRBJ1-4; no reliable D call. This CDR3 is built from 14 residues. Germline CDR1 is DFQATT and CDR2 is SNEGSKA (reference sequence). V was pared by 8 bases and J by 3 bases, with 16 bases between.

The chain links TRBV3-1 to TRBJ2-1; 7 bases match TRBD2. The J segment lost 4 bases and the V segment lost 0 bases, leaving 3 bases of the junction unmatched. CDR3 length: 15 amino acids. Per the germline V gene, CDR1 is LGHDT and CDR2 is YNNKEL (reference sequence). The CDR3 coding sequence is TGTGCCAGCAGCCAAGAACTAGCGCGTTACAATGAGCAGTTCTTC. Protein sequence: CASSQELARYNEQFF.

V usage is TRBV30 and J usage is TRBJ1-2; D is possibly TRBD1 (5 bases). This CDR3 contains 11 residues. V was trimmed by 0 bases and J by 10 bases, leaving 9 bases between them. The germline V gene has CDR1 GTSNPN and CDR2 SVGIG (reference sequence). The CDR3 loop reads CAWSVGGDYTF. CDR3 nucleotide sequence: TGTGCCTGGAGTGTCGGGGGGGACTACACCTTC. Variable domain in full (rest from reference TRBV30 and TRBJ1-2): SQTIHQWPATLVQPVGSPLSLECTVEGTSNPNLYWYRQAAGRGLQLLFYSVGIGQISSEVPQNLSASRPQDRQFILSSKKLLLSDSGFYLCAWSVGGDYTFGSGTRLTVV.

V gene TRBV3-1 combines with J gene TRBJ2-3; 14 bases match TRBD2. V trimming: 0 bases; J trimming: 2 bases; junction bases outside the gene matches: 4. This CDR3 region has 18 residues. Per germline, CDR1 LGHDT and CDR2 YNNKEL (reference sequence). The CDR3 DNA is TGTGCCAGCAGCCAAGAGGGACTAGCGGGGGCATCCACAGATACGCAGTATTTT. This translates into CASSQEGLAGASTDTQYF.

The chain is built from TRBV6-5 and TRBJ2-4; possibly TRBD1 for D (6 bases). Germline CDR1 reads MNHEY; CDR2 reads SVGAGI. CDR3 length equals 13 residues. Between the trimmed V and J ends, which lost 5 bases and 12 bases, there was a span of 17 bases. CDR3 sequence (DNA): TGTGCCAGCAGTCCGGGACACAGGGCCGCTCAGTACTTC. It codes for CASSPGHRAAQYF.

The rearrangement joins TRBV29-1 to TRBJ1-4; D gene uncertain. V shed 2 bases and J shed 7 bases, with 11 bases lying between them. This CDR3 is 13 amino acids long. Germline loops: CDR1 SQVTM, CDR2 ANQGSEA. CDR3 DNA sequence: TGCAGCGTTGAATTCGGCCTGGGTGAAAAACTGTTTTTT. Translated: CSVEFGLGEKLFF.

The gene calls are TRBV2 and TRBJ2-1; perhaps TRBD2 as D (5 bases). The germline gives CDR1 SNHLY, CDR2 FYNNEI. This CDR3 region has 16 residues. The V end lost 0 bases, the J end lost 4 bases, and 13 bases lay between the germline ends. The chain's CDR3 is CASSEAGSGSYNEQFF. The CDR3 DNA is TGTGCCAGCAGTGAAGCGGGGAGCGGATCATACAATGAGCAGTTCTTC. Full variable domain (rest looked up from reference TRBV2 and TRBJ2-1): EPEVTQTPSHQVTQMGQEVILRCVPISNHLYFYWYRQILGQKVEFLVSFYNNEISEKSEIFDDQFSVERPDGSNFTLKIRSTKLEDSAMYFCASSEAGSGSYNEQFFGPGTRLTVL.